Each of the 29 T cell receptor beta chains below was sequenced from the same sample in a study of cytomegalovirus exposure and HLA in healthy donors. The study ran its PCR with 60 Vbeta and 13 Jbeta primers. Using immunoSEQ multiplex PCR, the repertoire was profiled, and TCRdb retains in-frame clones only, with some absent. The repertoire holds 90,000 to 100,000 clones, with roughly 76% as singletons. Sequencing input: PBMCs. The source is a man in his forties or fifties in good health and CMV-seronegative.

This chain links TRBV5-1 with TRBJ2-5; TRBD1 agrees at 9 bases. V was clipped by 4 bases and J by 5 bases; unmatched bases: 6. The CDR3 totals 14 residues. CDR1 is SGHRS and CDR2 is YFSETQ in the germline V gene. CDR3 in DNA: TGCGCCAGCAGCCCACAGGGGGCCAAGGAGACCCAGTACTTC. Translation gives CASSPQGAKETQYF.

Turning to this clone: One end of the junction fails to match germline, which may point to a read error. This chain connects TRBV7-9 to TRBJ1-1, with D possibly being TRBD1 (5 bases). Germline-derived CDR1 and CDR2 are SEHNR and FQNEAQ (reference sequence). CDR3 size: 16 residues. CDR3 amino acids: CSSSPPGGKMNTEAFF. CDR3 nucleotide sequence: TGTTCCAGCAGCCCACCTGGGGGGAAGATGAACACTGAAGCTTTCTTT.

The V and J genes are TRBV28 and TRBJ1-5; D is unclear. Deletions cut 4 bases from V and 1 base from J, with 8 bases between. CDR1 and CDR2 from the germline V gene are MDHEN and SYDVKM. The CDR3 consists of 14 residues. CDR3 bases: TGTGCCAGCAGTTCTGGCGGAAGCAATCAGCCCCAGCATTTT. This translates into CASSSGGSNQPQHF.

In its sample, this clone was seen once. The chain uses TRBV7-2 and TRBJ2-1; tentatively, D is TRBD2 (6 bases). The CDR3 length is 16 residues. CDR1 and CDR2 (germline): SGHTA, FQGNSA. Trimming cost V 3 bases and J 4 bases, with 16 bases left between them. The CDR3 loop is CASSFGLARRYNEQFF. For the CDR3, the DNA is TGTGCCAGCAGCTTTGGTCTAGCGAGGAGGTACAATGAGCAGTTCTTC. The full variable domain, completed using reference TRBV7-2 and TRBJ2-1, is GAGVSQSPSNKVTEKGKDVELRCDPISGHTALYWYRQSLGQGLEFLIYFQGNSAPDKSGLPSDRFSAERTGGSVSTLTIQRTQQEDSAVYLCASSFGLARRYNEQFFGPGTRLTVL.

The chain recombines TRBV6-1 with TRBJ1-6, with D perhaps TRBD1 (5 bases). Germline values: CDR1 MNHNS, CDR2 SASEGT. The CDR3 sequence is 14 residues long. V was shortened by 7 bases and J by 6 bases, with 13 bases between the two germline ends. The CDR3 DNA reads TGTGCCAGCACCGGGGGGTATGTTAATTCACCCCTCCACTTT. Amino acids: CASTGGYVNSPLHF.

The chain carries TRBV29-1 and TRBJ2-1; TRBD2 matches at 7 bases. Trimming removed 4 bases from V and 2 bases from J; junction bases left unmatched: 8. CDR3 length: 15 residues. From germline, CDR1 is SQVTM and CDR2 ANQGSEA. The CDR3 region has the DNA TGCAGCGTTGGTACGCGTCTAGCGGCCTACAATGAGCAGTTCTTC. Protein sequence: CSVGTRLAAYNEQFF.

The chain couples TRBV28 to TRBJ1-5, with TRBD1 as a possible D gene (6 bases). Germline assignment: CDR1 MDHEN and CDR2 SYDVKM. The CDR3 consists of 11 residues. V was shortened by 5 bases and J by 13 bases, with 12 bases between the two germline ends. The CDR3 loop is CASSPTGSQHF. For the CDR3, the DNA is TGTGCCAGCAGTCCTACAGGGTCACAGCATTTT.

The chain employs TRBV4-1 and TRBJ2-2; D call uncertain. The CDR3 extends over 15 amino acids. V was shortened by 2 bases and J by 3 bases, with 10 bases between the two germline ends. Germline V lookup: CDR1 MGHRA, CDR2 YSYEKL. The CDR3 DNA reads as TGCGCCAGCAGCCAACGGAGCGCTGACACCGGGGAGCTGTTTTTT. Protein sequence: CASSQRSADTGELFF.

The chain recombines TRBV5-1 with TRBJ2-2, with a possible D match to TRBD1 (6 bases). Germline V gene data show CDR1 as SGHRS and CDR2 as YFSETQ. The ends were cut back, 4 bases at V and 2 bases at J, with 12 bases in the middle. The CDR3 consists of 15 residues. DNA for the CDR3: TGCGCCAGCAGCAAAGGGGGACAAAACACCGGGGAGCTGTTTTTT. It is translated as CASSKGGQNTGELFF.

The J gene is TRBJ1-6, the V gene TRBV28; perhaps TRBD1 as D (5 bases). V was trimmed by 4 bases and J by 9 bases, leaving 10 bases between them. This CDR3 has 13 residues. Germline lookup yields CDR1 MDHEN and CDR2 SYDVKM. The CDR3 loop reads CASSWQGSSPLHF. In DNA form, the CDR3 reads TGTGCCAGCAGTTGGCAGGGTTCTTCACCCCTCCACTTT.

This clone was observed a single time. The rearrangement uses TRBV2 and TRBJ1-2, with D uncertain. Germline values: CDR1 SNHLY, CDR2 FYNNEI. Trimming left V 4 bases short and J 0 bases short, with 3 bases between. This CDR3 region has 12 residues. The CDR3 DNA sequence: TGTGCCAGCAGTGCCTCTAACTATGGCTACACCTTC. Protein: CASSASNYGYTF. The variable domain in full, with the rest retrieved from reference TRBV2 and TRBJ1-2, is EPEVTQTPSHQVTQMGQEVILRCVPISNHLYFYWYRQILGQKVEFLVSFYNNEISEKSEIFDDQFSVERPDGSNFTLKIRSTKLEDSAMYFCASSASNYGYTFGSGTRLTVV.

The rearrangement joins TRBV11-2 to TRBJ1-2; 7 positions agree with TRBD1. Germline CDR1 is SGHAT and CDR2 is FQNNGV. The CDR3 totals 13 residues. V was clipped by 5 bases and J by 7 bases; unmatched bases: 7. For the CDR3, the DNA is TGTGCCAGCAGCCTCCAGGGGGACTCTGGCTACACCTTC. It yields the protein CASSLQGDSGYTF.

J is TRBJ2-5 and V is TRBV7-2; D is perhaps TRBD2 (7 bases). This CDR3 contains 15 residues. Germline values: CDR1 SGHTA, CDR2 FQGNSA. V lost 5 bases to trimming and J lost 1 base, with 14 bases between them. The CDR3 here is CASSLRGAVQETQYF. The CDR3 region has the DNA TGTGCCAGCAGCCTCCGGGGGGCGGTCCAAGAGACCCAGTACTTC.

The rearrangement joins TRBV18 to TRBJ2-7, with TRBD1 identical over 11 bases. Germline V lookup: CDR1 KGHSH, CDR2 LQKENI. The CDR3 is 14 amino acids. The V gene end was trimmed by 6 bases and the J gene end by 4 bases; junction bases not matched to a gene: 5. The DNA for the CDR3 is TGTGCCAGCTCCCCCGGGACAGGGGGGTACGAGCAGTACTTC. Amino acids: CASSPGTGGYEQYF.

This chain connects TRBV27 to TRBJ2-7; possibly TRBD1 for D (5 bases). This CDR3 comprises 14 residues. Germline V gene sequence: CDR1 MNHEY, CDR2 SMNVEV (reference sequence). V was trimmed by 7 bases and J by 4 bases, leaving 17 bases between them. As DNA, the CDR3 is TGTGCCAGCAACCCTTCAGGGTTCGGGTACGAGCAGTACTTC. As protein: CASNPSGFGYEQYF.

This chain connects TRBV19 to TRBJ1-5; D might be TRBD1 (5 bases). Trimming left V 6 bases short and J 3 bases short, with 9 bases between. This CDR3 is built from 13 residues. The germline gives CDR1 LNHDA, CDR2 SQIVND (reference sequence). In DNA, the CDR3 is TGTGCCAGTAGCGACAGACTCAATCAGCCCCAGCATTTT. It specifies CASSDRLNQPQHF. The whole variable domain, remainder taken from reference TRBV19 and TRBJ1-5, is DGGITQSPKYLFRKEGQNVTLSCEQNLNHDAMYWYRQDPGQGLRLIYYSQIVNDFQKGDIAEGYSVSREKKESFPLTVTSAQKNPTAFYLCASSDRLNQPQHFGDGTRLSIL.

The V gene is TRBV27, the J gene TRBJ1-1; D remains unclear. Germline V gene lookup returns CDR1 MNHEY and CDR2 SMNVEV (reference sequence). V gave up 5 bases and J gave up 3 bases, with 4 bases separating them. The CDR3 covers 11 residues. For the CDR3, the DNA is TGTGCCAGCAGTCCTTACACTGAAGCTTTCTTT. This encodes CASSPYTEAFF.

A word on this clone: The same CDR3 is also encoded by other DNA sequences in this sample. The chain joins TRBV5-1 to TRBJ2-1, with D unresolved. Trimming cost V 0 bases and J 13 bases, with 17 bases left between them. Germline V CDR1 and CDR2: SGHRS, YFSETQ. The CDR3 covers 14 residues. DNA of the CDR3: TGCGCCAGCAGCTTGGAGGCAGGTTACAATGGACAGTTCTTC. Its translation is CASSLEAGYNGQFF. Variable domain in full (rest from reference TRBV5-1 and TRBJ2-1): KAGVTQTPRYLIKTRGQQVTLSCSPISGHRSVSWYQQTPGQGLQFLFEYFSETQRNKGNFPGRFSGRQFSNSRSEMNVSTLELGDSALYLCASSLEAGYNGQFFGPGTRLTVL.

The chain combines TRBV27 with TRBJ2-7; weak D call: TRBD1 (5 bases). CDR3 length: 15 amino acids. Between the trimmed V and J ends, which lost 3 bases and 0 bases, there was a span of 12 bases. CDR1 is MNHEY, CDR2 SMNVEV, per germline (reference sequence). CDR3 amino acids: CASSLSGPLSYEQYF. DNA for the CDR3: TGTGCCAGCAGTTTGTCAGGGCCTCTCTCCTACGAGCAGTACTTC.

The gene calls are TRBV7-2 and TRBJ2-6, with D unresolved. CDR1 and CDR2 (germline): SGHTA, FQGNSA. The CDR3 runs 13 residues. Trimming took off 8 bases at V and 0 bases at J, with 5 bases between the two ends. The CDR3: CASRSSGANVLTF. DNA for the CDR3: TGTGCCAGCCGCAGCTCTGGGGCCAACGTCCTGACTTTC. The full variable domain, rest sourced from reference TRBV7-2 and TRBJ2-6, is GAGVSQSPSNKVTEKGKDVELRCDPISGHTALYWYRQSLGQGLEFLIYFQGNSAPDKSGLPSDRFSAERTGGSVSTLTIQRTQQEDSAVYLCASRSSGANVLTFGAGSRLTVL.

The V and J genes are TRBV27 and TRBJ1-2; 12 nucleotides match TRBD1. Germline V gives CDR1 MNHEY, CDR2 SMNVEV (reference sequence). Trimming took 0 bases from V and 4 from J; bases not matched to a gene: 3. The CDR3 contains 16 residues. CDR3 amino acids: CASSLSGGQGAYGYTF. CDR3 in DNA: TGTGCCAGCAGTTTATCAGGGGGACAGGGGGCCTATGGCTACACCTTC.

Only a few counts were recorded for this clone. The chain joins TRBV4-3 to TRBJ2-3; TRBD2 agrees at 13 bases. This CDR3 has 18 amino acids. The junction had 9 bases not matched to a gene; V was cut back by 4 bases and J by 2 bases. Germline V lookup: CDR1 LGHNA, CDR2 YSLEER. As DNA, the CDR3 is TGCGCCAGCAGCCCTTCTACAGGACTAGCGGGAGTCACAGATACGCAGTATTTT. As protein: CASSPSTGLAGVTDTQYF.

V usage is TRBV5-4 and J usage is TRBJ2-1, with TRBD2 identical over 8 bases. CDR3 length: 16 amino acids. Germline CDR1 SGHNT, CDR2 YYREEE (reference sequence). V lost 4 bases and J lost 0; bases outside the gene matches: 6. The CDR3 protein is CASSSSLAGSYNEQFF. CDR3 coding DNA: TGTGCCAGCAGCAGTTCTCTAGCGGGCTCCTACAATGAGCAGTTCTTC.

In this sample, this clone turned up a few times. The V gene is TRBV7-9, the J gene TRBJ1-1; D possibly corresponds to TRBD1 (6 bases). Germline CDR1 and CDR2: SEHNR and FQNEAQ (reference sequence). Trimming took off 5 bases at V and 4 bases at J, with 8 bases between the two ends. The CDR3 is 12 amino acids. The CDR3 protein is CASSRGFTEAFF. CDR3 in DNA: TGTGCCAGCAGCAGGGGGTTCACTGAAGCTTTCTTT.

The gene calls are TRBV28 and TRBJ2-1; 9 nucleotides line up with TRBD1. The CDR3 loop spans 15 amino acids. V lost 7 bases to trimming and J lost 6 bases; unmatched junction nucleotides: 10. Germline V lookup: CDR1 MDHEN, CDR2 SYDVKM. The CDR3 coding sequence is TGTGCCAGCACTCGTCCCGGGACAGGGACCAATGAGCAGTTCTTC. Translation gives CASTRPGTGTNEQFF.

This clone was counted between two and nine times. The genes are TRBV5-1 and TRBJ2-7, with 11 nucleotides matching TRBD2. The CDR3 spans 13 residues. V lost 6 bases, J lost 3 bases, and 2 bases stayed unmatched. In germline, CDR1 is SGHRS, CDR2 YFSETQ. In DNA form, the CDR3 reads TGCGCCAGCACCGGGACTAGCGGCTACGAGCAGTACTTC. This translates into CASTGTSGYEQYF.

V is TRBV9 and J is TRBJ1-4; 12 positions agree with TRBD1. CDR1 SGDLS and CDR2 YYNGEE come from the germline V gene. The CDR3 spans 15 residues. V shed 0 bases and J 7 bases; nucleotides not matched to a gene: 1. In DNA, the CDR3 is TGTGCCAGCAGCGTAGGGGACAGGGGGCTTGAAAAACTGTTTTTT. Translating gives CASSVGDRGLEKLFF.

The chain is built from TRBV9 and TRBJ1-2; 8 positions agree with TRBD1. The ends lost 1 base at V and 8 bases at J; junction bases unmatched: 7. CDR1 is SGDLS and CDR2 is YYNGEE in the germline V gene. This CDR3 has 14 amino acids. For the CDR3, the DNA is TGTGCCAGCAGCGTATGGGAGACAGGGGTCGGCTACACCTTC. This translates into CASSVWETGVGYTF.

Note on this clone: Other nucleotide sequences from this sample produce the same CDR3. CDR3 in DNA: TGTGCCAGCAGCTTAGGACTAGCGGGAGGGCCGTGGATAAGGTACGAGCAGTACTTC. Residues: CASSLGLAGGPWIRYEQYF. The chain joins TRBV28 to TRBJ2-7, with 15 bases that match TRBD2. The CDR3 is 19 amino acids. V lost 6 bases to trimming and J lost 4 bases; unmatched junction nucleotides: 16. Germline CDR1 and CDR2: MDHEN and SYDVKM.